This entry describes one TCR beta chain. Germline CDR1 WNHNN, CDR2 SYGVQD (reference sequence). The J segment lost 4 bases and the V segment lost 2 bases, leaving 10 bases of the junction unmatched. The CDR3 runs to 16 residues. Here immunoSEQ multiplex PCR was the method, and the copy in TCRdb shows in-frame clones only, minus some. This sample has under 200,000 clones, with about 85% found just once. This sample was taken from a study of blood T cell repertoires in COVID-19. About the study: Samples came from the United States, Italy and Spain, spanning acute and convalescent COVID-19. T cells, B-cell-depleted T cells, or PBMCs supplied cDNA or gDNA.

This chain uses TRBV10-1 with TRBJ1-2, with 7 positions matching TRBD1. Sequenced input: peripheral blood. The clonotype originates from a man aged 55-75 years with active or convalescent COVID-19. CDR3 bases: TGCGCCAGCAGTGAGCCCACAGGGGACGAAGGCTATGGCTACACCTTC. This translates into CASSEPTGDEGYGYTF.